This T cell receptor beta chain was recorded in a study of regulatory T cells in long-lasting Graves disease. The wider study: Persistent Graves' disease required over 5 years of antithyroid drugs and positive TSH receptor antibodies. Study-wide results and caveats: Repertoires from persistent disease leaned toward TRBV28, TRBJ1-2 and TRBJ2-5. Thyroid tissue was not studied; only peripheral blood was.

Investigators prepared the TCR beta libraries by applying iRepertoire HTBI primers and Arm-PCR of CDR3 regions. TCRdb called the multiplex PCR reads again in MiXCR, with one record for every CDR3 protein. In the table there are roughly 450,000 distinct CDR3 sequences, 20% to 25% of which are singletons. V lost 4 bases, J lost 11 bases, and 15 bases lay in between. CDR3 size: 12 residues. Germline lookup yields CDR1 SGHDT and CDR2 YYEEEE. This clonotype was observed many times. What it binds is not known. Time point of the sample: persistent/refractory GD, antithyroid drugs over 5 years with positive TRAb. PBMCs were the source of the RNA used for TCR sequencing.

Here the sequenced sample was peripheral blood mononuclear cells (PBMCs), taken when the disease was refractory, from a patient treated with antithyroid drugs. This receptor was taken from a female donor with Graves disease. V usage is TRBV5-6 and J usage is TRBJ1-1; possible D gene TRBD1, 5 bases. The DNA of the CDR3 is TGTGCCAGCAGCCCAGGGTCGGTGGGTGCTTTCTTT. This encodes CASSPGSVGAFF. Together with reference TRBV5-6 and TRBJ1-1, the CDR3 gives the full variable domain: DAGVTQSPTHLIKTRGQQVTLRCSPKSGHDTVSWYQQALGQGPQFIFQYYEEEERQRGNFPDRFSGHQFPNYSSELNVNALLLGDSALYLCASSPGSVGAFFGQGTRLTVV.